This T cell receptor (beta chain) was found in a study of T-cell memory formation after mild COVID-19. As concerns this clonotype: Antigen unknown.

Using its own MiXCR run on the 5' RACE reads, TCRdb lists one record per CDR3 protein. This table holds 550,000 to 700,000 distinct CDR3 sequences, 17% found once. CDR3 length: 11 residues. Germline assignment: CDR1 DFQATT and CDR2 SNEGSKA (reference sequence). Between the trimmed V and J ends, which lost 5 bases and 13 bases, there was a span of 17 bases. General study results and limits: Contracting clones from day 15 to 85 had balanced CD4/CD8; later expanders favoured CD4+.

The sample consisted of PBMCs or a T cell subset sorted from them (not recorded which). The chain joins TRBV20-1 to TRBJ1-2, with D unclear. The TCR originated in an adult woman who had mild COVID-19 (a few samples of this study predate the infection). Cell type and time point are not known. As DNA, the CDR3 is TGCAGTGCTCCCACGCCGACAATCCCCACCTTC. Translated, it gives CSAPTPTIPTF.